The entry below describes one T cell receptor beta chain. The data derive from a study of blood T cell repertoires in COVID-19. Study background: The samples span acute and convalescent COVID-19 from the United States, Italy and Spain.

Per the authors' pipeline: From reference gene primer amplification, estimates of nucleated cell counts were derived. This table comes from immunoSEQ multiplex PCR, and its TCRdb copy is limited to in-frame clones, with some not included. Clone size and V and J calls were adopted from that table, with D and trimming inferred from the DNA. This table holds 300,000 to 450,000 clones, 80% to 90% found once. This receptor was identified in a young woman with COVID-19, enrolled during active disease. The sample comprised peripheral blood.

This CDR3 is CASSGPNRDTNTGELFF. The CDR3, as DNA: TGTGCCAGCAGCGGACCCAACAGGGATACGAACACCGGGGAGCTGTTTTTT. The chain has TRBV5-4 and TRBJ2-2; D is perhaps TRBD1 (6 bases). Germline V CDR1 and CDR2: SGHNT, YYREEE (reference sequence). This CDR3 region has 17 residues. The V end was cut by 4 bases, the J end by 0 bases, with 16 bases between.